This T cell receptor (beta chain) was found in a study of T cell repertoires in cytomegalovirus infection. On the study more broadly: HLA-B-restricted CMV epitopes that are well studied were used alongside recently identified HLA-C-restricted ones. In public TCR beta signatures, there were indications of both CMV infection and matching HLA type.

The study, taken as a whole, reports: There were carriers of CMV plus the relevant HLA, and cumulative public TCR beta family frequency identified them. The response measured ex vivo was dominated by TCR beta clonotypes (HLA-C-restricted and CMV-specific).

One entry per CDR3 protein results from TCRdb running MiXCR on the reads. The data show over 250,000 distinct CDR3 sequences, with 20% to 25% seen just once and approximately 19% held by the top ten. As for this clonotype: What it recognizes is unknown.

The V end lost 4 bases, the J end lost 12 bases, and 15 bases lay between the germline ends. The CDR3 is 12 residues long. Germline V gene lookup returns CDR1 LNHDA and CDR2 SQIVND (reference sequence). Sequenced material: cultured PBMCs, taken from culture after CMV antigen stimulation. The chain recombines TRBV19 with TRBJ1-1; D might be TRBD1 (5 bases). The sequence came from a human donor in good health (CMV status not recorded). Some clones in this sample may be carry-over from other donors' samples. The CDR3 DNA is TGTGCCAGTAGTACGGGACTCTCCCAGTCTTTCTTT. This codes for CASSTGLSQSFF.